The 23 T cell receptor beta chains reported below all come from one sample, sequenced in a study of neoadjuvant anti-PD-1 for oral cavity cancer (dated by TCRdb to about 2021). The library came from the immunoSEQ multiplex PCR assay. TCRdb holds this immuneACCESS table with in-frame rearrangements only. Some clones are missing; in checked studies, unresolved V genes explain under half, and the rest has no known cause. This sample is represented by tens of thousands of clones; 83% of them were singletons. Approximately 3.6% of the sample comes from the top ten. Read against the paper, the sample's time point label means: before neoadjuvant nivolumab. Sequences were derived from PBMCs, sampled before nivolumab (anti-PD-1) treatment. These receptors all stem from a person aged 35-79 years with oral cavity squamous cell carcinoma.

V usage is TRBV11-3 and J usage is TRBJ2-3; no reliable D call. Germline CDR1 is SGHNT and CDR2 is YENEEA. The CDR3 length is 16 residues. V shed 5 bases and J shed 3 bases, with 18 bases lying between them. The CDR3 region is CASSRSLGPVTDTQYF. Written as DNA, the CDR3 is TGTGCCAGCAGCCGATCCCTCGGGCCGGTTACAGATACGCAGTATTTT.

This clone was observed a handful of times. This sequence joins TRBV2 and TRBJ2-5, with D perhaps matching TRBD1 or TRBD2 (5 bases each). In germline, CDR1 is SNHLY, CDR2 FYNNEI. Trimming stripped 3 bases from V and 4 bases from J, with 12 bases between. The CDR3 is made up of 14 amino acids. The CDR3 DNA reads TGTGCCAGCAGTGACGCCGGGACCCCAGAGACCCAGTACTTC. Translated: CASSDAGTPETQYF.

The chain employs TRBV7-8 and TRBJ1-2; 11 bases are shared with TRBD1. Trimming cost V 1 base and J 11 bases; bases outside gene matches: 3. Germline V CDR1 and CDR2: SGHVS, FQNEAQ. The CDR3 is 13 amino acids. Written as DNA, the CDR3 is TGTGCCAGCAGCTTAGTAGGACAGGGGGCTTACACCTTC. Translated: CASSLVGQGAYTF.

The CDR3 spells CASGFKGMTEAFF. The DNA of the CDR3 is TGTGCTAGTGGTTTCAAGGGAATGACTGAAGCTTTCTTT. The rearrangement links TRBV12-5 to TRBJ1-1; no clear D. CDR3 length: 13 amino acids. The V end lost 3 bases, the J end lost 5 bases, and 10 bases lay between the germline ends. The germline gives CDR1 LGHNT, CDR2 FRNRAP. Looking up the rest from reference TRBV12-5 and TRBJ1-1 gives the full variable domain: DARVTQTPRHKVTEMGQEVTMRCQPILGHNTVFWYRQTMMQGLELLAYFRNRAPLDDSGMPKDRFSAEMPDATLATLKIQPSEPRDSAVYFCASGFKGMTEAFFGQGTRLTVV.

This chain uses TRBV27 with TRBJ1-1; 7 bases fit TRBD1. This CDR3 spans 14 amino acids. J was trimmed by 5 bases and V by 7 bases; bases with no gene match: 10. The germline V gene encodes CDR1 MNHEY and CDR2 SMNVEV (reference sequence). The CDR3 DNA sequence: TGTGCCAGCACCTCCTCACAGGGGTGGACTGAAGCTTTCTTT. Encoded protein: CASTSSQGWTEAFF.

V is TRBV15 and J is TRBJ1-1, with D possibly matching TRBD1 (5 bases). V lost 0 bases and J 11 bases, leaving 13 bases between the germline ends. The germline CDR1 and CDR2 sequences are LNHNV and YYDKDF (reference sequence). The CDR3 loop spans 13 amino acids. This CDR3 is CATSRDQGTGAFF. CDR3 in DNA: TGTGCCACCAGCAGAGATCAGGGAACCGGGGCTTTCTTT.

The V and J genes are TRBV6-4 and TRBJ2-1, with 7 bases that match TRBD2. The CDR3 consists of 16 residues. Germline CDR1 is MRHNA and CDR2 is SNTAGT. Germline trimming cut 0 bases from V and 4 bases from J; bases unmatched to any gene: 6. The CDR3 loop reads CASSDSAGDPYNEQFF. CDR3 nucleotide sequence: TGTGCCAGCAGTGACTCGGCGGGGGACCCGTACAATGAGCAGTTCTTC.

The chain uses TRBV10-1 and TRBJ2-3, with a tentative D call TRBD2 (7 bases). Germline CDR1 reads WNHNN; CDR2 reads SYGVQD (reference sequence). Trimming removed 0 bases from V and 0 bases from J, with 16 bases in between. There are 18 residues in the CDR3. The CDR3 DNA follows: TGCGCCAGCAGTGAGTCGAAGTCTGAGGGGGGGAGCACAGATACGCAGTATTTT. Its translation: CASSESKSEGGSTDTQYF.

The chain links TRBV7-9 to TRBJ2-5, with TRBD2 matching 7 bases. This CDR3 contains 14 residues. J gave up 1 base and V 4 bases, and 3 bases lay outside the gene matches. Per the germline V gene, CDR1 is SEHNR and CDR2 is FQNEAQ (reference sequence). This CDR3 reads CASSWGGAQETQYF. CDR3 nucleotide sequence: TGTGCCAGCAGCTGGGGAGGGGCCCAAGAGACCCAGTACTTC.

This rearrangement joins TRBV6-1 to TRBJ1-6; 11 bases match TRBD1. CDR3 length: 14 amino acids. The germline V gene has CDR1 MNHNS and CDR2 SASEGT. V lost 4 bases to trimming and J lost 12 bases; unmatched junction nucleotides: 5. CDR3: CASSGGDRGEPLHF. In nucleotides, the CDR3 is TGTGCCAGCAGTGGTGGGGACAGGGGGGAACCCCTCCACTTT.

V and J are TRBV28 and TRBJ1-2; D may be TRBD1 (6 bases). Germline-derived CDR1 and CDR2 are MDHEN and SYDVKM. V dropped 1 base and J dropped 7 bases, with 10 bases sitting between them. The CDR3 contains 13 residues. Here the CDR3 reads CASSLSGASGYTF. The CDR3 coding sequence is TGTGCCAGCAGTTTATCAGGGGCTAGTGGCTACACCTTC.

This chain links TRBV29-1 with TRBJ2-1, with 7 bases that match TRBD2. Trimming took 4 bases from V and 8 from J; bases not matched to a gene: 23. CDR1 is SQVTM and CDR2 is ANQGSEA in the germline V gene. This CDR3 contains 18 residues. This CDR3 reads CSVVGRHAGVGLGDEQFF. Here the CDR3 DNA reads TGCAGCGTTGTCGGACGTCACGCGGGAGTGGGGCTGGGGGATGAGCAGTTCTTC.

Here the CDR3 reads CATWADTGNTIYF. Written as DNA, the CDR3 is TGTGCTACGTGGGCAGATACCGGAAACACCATATATTTT. V gene TRBV6-1 combines with J gene TRBJ1-3; D ambiguous. This CDR3 has 13 residues. Looked up from germline, CDR1 is MNHNS and CDR2 is SASEGT.

The chain has TRBV7-9 and TRBJ2-2, with D maybe TRBD2 (6 bases). This CDR3 is built from 17 residues. CDR1 and CDR2 (germline): SEHNR, FQNEAQ (reference sequence). With 5 bases removed from V and 2 bases from J, the gap between germline ends came to 18 bases. CDR3 nucleotides: TGTGCCAGCAGCCATGACCCGCGAGCGGGTAACACCGGGGAGCTGTTTTTT. It codes for CASSHDPRAGNTGELFF.

This chain uses TRBV30 with TRBJ2-3; possibly TRBD1 or TRBD2 for D (5 bases each). This CDR3 spans 13 amino acids. Trimming pared 4 bases from V and 2 bases from J, leaving 10 bases between. Germline V gene data show CDR1 as GTSNPN and CDR2 as SVGIG (reference sequence). The CDR3 DNA follows: TGTGCCTGGAACCGGGGCTACACAGATACGCAGTATTTT. Translation: CAWNRGYTDTQYF.

This clone was observed a few times. V is TRBV5-6 and J is TRBJ1-2; 9 bases map to TRBD1. The V gene end was trimmed by 2 bases and the J gene end by 7 bases; junction bases not matched to a gene: 9. Germline CDR1 is SGHDT and CDR2 is YYEEEE. This CDR3 spans 15 amino acids. For the CDR3, the DNA is TGTGCCAGCAGCTTAATGACAGGGGGATGGAGTGGCTACACCTTC. This codes for CASSLMTGGWSGYTF.

The CDR3: CASSLTYLSEQFF. The CDR3 coding sequence is TGTGCCAGCAGCTTAACCTATCTAAGTGAGCAGTTCTTC. The chain couples TRBV7-3 to TRBJ2-1, with D uncertain. V was trimmed by 0 bases and J by 9 bases, leaving 9 bases between them. The CDR3 has 13 residues. Germline V gene sequence: CDR1 SGHTA, CDR2 FQGTGA.

This clone was observed a single time. The J gene is TRBJ2-7, the V gene TRBV28, with D uncertain. This CDR3 has 11 residues. Germline lookup yields CDR1 MDHEN and CDR2 SYDVKM. Between the trimmed V and J ends, which lost 4 bases and 3 bases, there was a span of 4 bases. CDR3 bases: TGTGCCAGCAGTTCCCACTACGAGCAGTACTTC. This codes for CASSSHYEQYF.

V gene TRBV5-1 combines with J gene TRBJ1-2; D not resolved. Germline-derived CDR1 and CDR2 are SGHRS and YFSETQ. V was shortened by 0 bases and J by 8 bases, with 8 bases between the two germline ends. The CDR3 has 12 residues. The CDR3 DNA reads as TGCGCCAGCAGCTTGGATAGGAGAGGCTACACCTTC. Its protein product is CASSLDRRGYTF.

This sequence joins TRBV6-6 and TRBJ2-7, with D maybe TRBD2 (6 bases). Germline CDR1 and CDR2: MNHNY and SVGAGI (reference sequence). This CDR3 has 12 residues. V lost 6 bases, J lost 2 bases, and 8 bases lay in between. For the CDR3, the DNA is TGTGCCAGCAGCGGGAGCCCCTACGAGCAGTACTTC. As protein: CASSGSPYEQYF.

V and J are TRBV19 and TRBJ1-5; tentatively, D is TRBD1 (6 bases). The germline V and J ends were trimmed by 4 bases and 6 bases, with 13 bases remaining between them. The CDR3 is 14 amino acids. CDR1 and CDR2 (germline): LNHDA, SQIVND (reference sequence). In DNA form, the CDR3 reads TGTGCCAGTAGTAGGACAGCCAGATTTCAGCCCCAGCATTTT. The encoded protein is CASSRTARFQPQHF.

This chain connects TRBV15 to TRBJ2-7; no clear D. Germline CDR1 is LNHNV and CDR2 is YYDKDF (reference sequence). V lost 5 bases and J 3 bases, leaving 8 bases between the germline ends. This CDR3 comprises 12 residues. Written as DNA, the CDR3 is TGTGCCACCAGCCCTGGGAACTACGAGCAGTACTTC. Residues: CATSPGNYEQYF.

Of note for this clone: The sample has other DNA sequences that encode this CDR3 too. V is TRBV30 and J is TRBJ2-7; D possibly corresponds to TRBD1 (6 bases). Germline V gene data show CDR1 as GTSNPN and CDR2 as SVGIG (reference sequence). The ends were cut back, 3 bases at V and 3 bases at J, with 6 bases in the middle. The CDR3 covers 11 residues. The CDR3: CAWRGGYEQYF. The CDR3 nucleotides read TGTGCCTGGAGAGGGGGCTACGAGCAGTACTTC.